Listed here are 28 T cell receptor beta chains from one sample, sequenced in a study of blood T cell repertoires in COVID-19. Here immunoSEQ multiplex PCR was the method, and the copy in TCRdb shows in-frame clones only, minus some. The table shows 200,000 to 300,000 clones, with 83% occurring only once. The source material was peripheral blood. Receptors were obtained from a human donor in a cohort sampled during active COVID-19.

For the CDR3, the DNA is TGTGCCTGGAGTCCCGGGGTCGAGCAGTTCTTC. Protein: CAWSPGVEQFF. J is TRBJ2-1 and V is TRBV30; D may be TRBD2 (5 bases). CDR3 length: 11 amino acids. Germline values: CDR1 GTSNPN, CDR2 SVGIG (reference sequence). The V gene lost 2 bases and the J gene lost 10 bases, with 9 bases spanning the gap. The variable domain in full, completed from reference TRBV30 and TRBJ2-1, reads SQTIHQWPATLVQPVGSPLSLECTVEGTSNPNLYWYRQAAGRGLQLLFYSVGIGQISSEVPQNLSASRPQDRQFILSSKKLLLSDSGFYLCAWSPGVEQFFGPGTRLTVL.

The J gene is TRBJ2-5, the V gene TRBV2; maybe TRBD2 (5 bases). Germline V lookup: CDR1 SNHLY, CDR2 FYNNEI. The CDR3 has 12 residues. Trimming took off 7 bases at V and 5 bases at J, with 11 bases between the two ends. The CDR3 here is CASKRETETQYF. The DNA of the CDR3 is TGTGCCAGCAAGAGGGAAACGGAGACCCAGTACTTC.

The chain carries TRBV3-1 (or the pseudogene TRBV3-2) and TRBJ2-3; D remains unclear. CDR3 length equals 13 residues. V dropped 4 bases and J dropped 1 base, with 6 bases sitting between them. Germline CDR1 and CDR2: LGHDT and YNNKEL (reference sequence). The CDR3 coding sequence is TGTGCCAGCAGCCCCTTTGGCACAGATACGCAGTATTTT. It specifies CASSPFGTDTQYF.

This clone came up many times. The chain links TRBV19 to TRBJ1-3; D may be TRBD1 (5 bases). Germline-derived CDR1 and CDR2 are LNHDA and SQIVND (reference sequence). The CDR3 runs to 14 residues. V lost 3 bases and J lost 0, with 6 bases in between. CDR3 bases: TGTGCCAGTAGTATGGGGCCCTCTGGAAACACCATATATTTT. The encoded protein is CASSMGPSGNTIYF.

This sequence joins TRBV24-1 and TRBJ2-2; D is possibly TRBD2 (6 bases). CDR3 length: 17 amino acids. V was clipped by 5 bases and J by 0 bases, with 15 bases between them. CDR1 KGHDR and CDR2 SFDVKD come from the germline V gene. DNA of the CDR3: TGTGCCACCAGTGGGCCTCCGGACTATTCGAACACCGGGGAGCTGTTTTTT. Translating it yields CATSGPPDYSNTGELFF.

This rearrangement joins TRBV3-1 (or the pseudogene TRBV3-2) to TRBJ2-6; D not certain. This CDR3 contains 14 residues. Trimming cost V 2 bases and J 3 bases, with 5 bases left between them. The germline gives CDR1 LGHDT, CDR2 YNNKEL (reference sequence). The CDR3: CASSQLSGANVLTF. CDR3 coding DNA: TGTGCCAGCAGCCAACTCAGTGGGGCCAACGTCCTGACTTTC.

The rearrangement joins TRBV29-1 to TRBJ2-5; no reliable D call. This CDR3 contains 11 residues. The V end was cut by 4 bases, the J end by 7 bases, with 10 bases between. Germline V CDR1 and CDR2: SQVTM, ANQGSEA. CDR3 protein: CSVGGPGTQYF. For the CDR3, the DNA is TGCAGCGTTGGAGGCCCCGGGACCCAGTACTTC.

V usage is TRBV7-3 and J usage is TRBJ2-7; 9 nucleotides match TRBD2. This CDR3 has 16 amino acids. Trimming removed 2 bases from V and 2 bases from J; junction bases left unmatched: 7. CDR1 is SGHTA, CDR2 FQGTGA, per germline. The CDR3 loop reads CASSLYSGGDPYEQYF. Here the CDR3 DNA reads TGTGCCAGCAGCTTATATAGCGGGGGCGATCCCTACGAGCAGTACTTC.

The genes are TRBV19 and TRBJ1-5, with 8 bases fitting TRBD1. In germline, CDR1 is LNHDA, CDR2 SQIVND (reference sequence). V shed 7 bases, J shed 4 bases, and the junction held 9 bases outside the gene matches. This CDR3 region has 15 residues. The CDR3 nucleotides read TGTGCCAGTACCGTTGGACAGGGTCTGAATCAGCCCCAGCATTTT. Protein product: CASTVGQGLNQPQHF.

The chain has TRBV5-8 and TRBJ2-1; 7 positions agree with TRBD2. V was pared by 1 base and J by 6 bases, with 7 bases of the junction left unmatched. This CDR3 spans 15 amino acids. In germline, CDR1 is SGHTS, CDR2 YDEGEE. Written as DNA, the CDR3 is TGTGCCAGCAGCTTGTGGGCGGGAGTAAGCAATGAGCAGTTCTTC. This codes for CASSLWAGVSNEQFF.

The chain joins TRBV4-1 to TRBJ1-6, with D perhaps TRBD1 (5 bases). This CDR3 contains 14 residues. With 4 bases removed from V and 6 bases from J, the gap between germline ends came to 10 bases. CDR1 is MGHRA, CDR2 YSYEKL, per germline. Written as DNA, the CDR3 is TGCGCCAGCAGCCTTGACAGTCTTAATTCACCCCTCCACTTT. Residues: CASSLDSLNSPLHF.

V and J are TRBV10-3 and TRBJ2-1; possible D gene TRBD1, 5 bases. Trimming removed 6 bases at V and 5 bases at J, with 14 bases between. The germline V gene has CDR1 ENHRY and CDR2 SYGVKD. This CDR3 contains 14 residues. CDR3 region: CAISYGQGNNEQFF. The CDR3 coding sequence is TGTGCCATCAGCTACGGACAAGGGAACAATGAGCAGTTCTTC.

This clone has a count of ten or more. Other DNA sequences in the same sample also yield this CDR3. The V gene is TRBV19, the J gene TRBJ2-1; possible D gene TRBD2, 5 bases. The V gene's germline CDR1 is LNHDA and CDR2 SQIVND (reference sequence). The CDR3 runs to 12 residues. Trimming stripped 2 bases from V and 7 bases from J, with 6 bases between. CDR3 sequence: CASSIRGNEQFF. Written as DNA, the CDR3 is TGTGCCAGTAGTATACGGGGAAATGAGCAGTTCTTC.

The CDR3 region is CASGLGGGAFGDTQYF. The CDR3 DNA follows: TGTGCTAGTGGTTTGGGAGGGGGGGCCTTTGGAGATACGCAGTATTTT. The chain has TRBV12-5 and TRBJ2-3; D possibly corresponds to TRBD2 (7 bases). The V end was cut by 1 base, the J end by 5 bases, with 16 bases between. The V gene's germline CDR1 is LGHNT and CDR2 FRNRAP. The CDR3 loop spans 16 amino acids.

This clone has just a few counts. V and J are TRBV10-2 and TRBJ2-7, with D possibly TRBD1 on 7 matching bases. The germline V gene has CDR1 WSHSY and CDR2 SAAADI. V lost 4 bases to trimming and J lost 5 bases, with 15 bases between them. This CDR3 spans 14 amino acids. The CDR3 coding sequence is TGCGCCAGCAGTGGGAGGGCTGACAGGGACGAGCAGTACTTC. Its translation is CASSGRADRDEQYF.

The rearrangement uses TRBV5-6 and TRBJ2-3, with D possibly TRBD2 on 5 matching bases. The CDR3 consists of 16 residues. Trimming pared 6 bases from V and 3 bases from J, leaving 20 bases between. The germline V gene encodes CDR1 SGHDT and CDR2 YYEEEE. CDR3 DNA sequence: TGTGCCAGCATCCTACGCGAGGGTCGACTGACAGATACGCAGTATTTT. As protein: CASILREGRLTDTQYF.

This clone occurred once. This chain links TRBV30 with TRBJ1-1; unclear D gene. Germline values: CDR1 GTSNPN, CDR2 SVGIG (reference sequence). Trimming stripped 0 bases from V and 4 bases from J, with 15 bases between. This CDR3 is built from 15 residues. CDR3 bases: TGTGCCTGGAGTGTACGGCGGGAGAGCGGCACTGAAGCTTTCTTT. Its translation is CAWSVRRESGTEAFF.

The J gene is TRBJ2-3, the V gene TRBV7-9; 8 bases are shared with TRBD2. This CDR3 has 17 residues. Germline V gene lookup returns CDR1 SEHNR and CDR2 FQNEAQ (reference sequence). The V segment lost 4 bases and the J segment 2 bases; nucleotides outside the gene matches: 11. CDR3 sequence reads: CASSSPPGGVLTDTQYF. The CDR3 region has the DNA TGTGCCAGCAGCTCTCCCCCGGGGGGGGTCCTCACAGATACGCAGTATTTT.

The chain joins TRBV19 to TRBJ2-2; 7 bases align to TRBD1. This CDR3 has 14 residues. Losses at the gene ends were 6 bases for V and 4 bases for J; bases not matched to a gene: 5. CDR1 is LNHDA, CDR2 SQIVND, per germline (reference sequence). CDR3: CASRTGSSTGELFF. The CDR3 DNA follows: TGTGCCAGTAGGACAGGGAGTTCCACCGGGGAGCTGTTTTTT.

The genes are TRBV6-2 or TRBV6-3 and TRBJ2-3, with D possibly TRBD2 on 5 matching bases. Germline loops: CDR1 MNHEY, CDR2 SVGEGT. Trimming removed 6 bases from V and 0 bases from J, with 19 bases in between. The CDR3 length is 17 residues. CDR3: CASSPPGAVSSTDTQYF. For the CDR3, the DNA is TGTGCCAGCAGCCCTCCAGGAGCGGTTTCTAGCACAGATACGCAGTATTTT.

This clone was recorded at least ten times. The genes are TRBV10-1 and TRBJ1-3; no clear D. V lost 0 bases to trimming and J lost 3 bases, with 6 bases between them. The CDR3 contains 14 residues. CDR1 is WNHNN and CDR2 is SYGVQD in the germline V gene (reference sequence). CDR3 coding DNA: TGCGCCAGCAGTGAGTCGAGTATTGGAAACACCATATATTTT. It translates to CASSESSIGNTIYF.

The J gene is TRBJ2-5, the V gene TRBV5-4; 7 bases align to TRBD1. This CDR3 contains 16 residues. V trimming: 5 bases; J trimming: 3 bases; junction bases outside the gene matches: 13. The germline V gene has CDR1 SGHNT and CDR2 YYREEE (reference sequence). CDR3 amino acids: CASSSPRDRVEETQYF. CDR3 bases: TGTGCCAGCAGTTCCCCCCGAGACAGGGTGGAAGAGACCCAGTACTTC.

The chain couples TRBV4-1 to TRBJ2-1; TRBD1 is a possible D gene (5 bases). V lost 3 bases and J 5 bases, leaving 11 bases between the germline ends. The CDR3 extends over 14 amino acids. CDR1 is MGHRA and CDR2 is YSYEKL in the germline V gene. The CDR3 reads CASSQGPRNNEQFF. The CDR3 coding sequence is TGCGCCAGCAGCCAGGGGCCTAGGAACAATGAGCAGTTCTTC.

CDR3 amino acids: CASSQVIAENTGELFF. The CDR3 region has the DNA TGCGCCAGCAGCCAGGTAATAGCAGAGAACACCGGGGAGCTGTTTTTT. The chain couples TRBV4-1 to TRBJ2-2; D is undetermined. This CDR3 has 16 amino acids. The germline gives CDR1 MGHRA, CDR2 YSYEKL. V dropped 3 bases and J dropped 1 base, with 12 bases sitting between them.

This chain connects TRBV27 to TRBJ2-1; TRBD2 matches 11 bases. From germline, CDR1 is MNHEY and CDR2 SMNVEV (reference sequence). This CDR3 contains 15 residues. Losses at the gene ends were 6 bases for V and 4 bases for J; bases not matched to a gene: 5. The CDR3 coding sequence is TGTGCCAGCAGGCCCGGGACTAGCGGTTACAATGAGCAGTTCTTC. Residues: CASRPGTSGYNEQFF.

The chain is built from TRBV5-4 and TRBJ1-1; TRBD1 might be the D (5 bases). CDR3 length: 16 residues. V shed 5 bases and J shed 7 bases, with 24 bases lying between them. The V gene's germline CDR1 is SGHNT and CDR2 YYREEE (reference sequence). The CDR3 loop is CASSSGGTRSLLEAFF. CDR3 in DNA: TGTGCCAGCAGTTCGGGGGGGACTAGAAGCTTACTTGAAGCTTTCTTT. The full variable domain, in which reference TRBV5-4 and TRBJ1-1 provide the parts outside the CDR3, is ETGVTQSPTHLIKTRGQQVTLRCSSQSGHNTVSWYQQALGQGPQFIFQYYREEENGRGNFPPRFSGLQFPNYSSELNVNALELDDSALYLCASSSGGTRSLLEAFFGQGTRLTVV.

CDR3 protein: CASSMKFPGSYSYEQYF. In DNA form, the CDR3 reads TGTGCCAGTAGTATGAAGTTCCCAGGGTCCTACTCCTACGAGCAGTACTTC. The rearrangement links TRBV19 to TRBJ2-7, with D possibly TRBD1 on 5 matching bases. Trimming pared 3 bases from V and 0 bases from J, leaving 18 bases between. The CDR3 is 17 amino acids. Germline loops: CDR1 LNHDA, CDR2 SQIVND (reference sequence). Variable domain in full (rest from reference TRBV19 and TRBJ2-7): DGGITQSPKYLFRKEGQNVTLSCEQNLNHDAMYWYRQDPGQGLRLIYYSQIVNDFQKGDIAEGYSVSREKKESFPLTVTSAQKNPTAFYLCASSMKFPGSYSYEQYFGPGTRLTVT.

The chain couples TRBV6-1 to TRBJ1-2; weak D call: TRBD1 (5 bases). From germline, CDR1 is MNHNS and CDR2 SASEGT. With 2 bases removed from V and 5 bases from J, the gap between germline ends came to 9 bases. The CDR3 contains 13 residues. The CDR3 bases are TGTGCCAGCAGTGAATGGGGGGTGTATGGCTACACCTTC. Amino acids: CASSEWGVYGYTF.